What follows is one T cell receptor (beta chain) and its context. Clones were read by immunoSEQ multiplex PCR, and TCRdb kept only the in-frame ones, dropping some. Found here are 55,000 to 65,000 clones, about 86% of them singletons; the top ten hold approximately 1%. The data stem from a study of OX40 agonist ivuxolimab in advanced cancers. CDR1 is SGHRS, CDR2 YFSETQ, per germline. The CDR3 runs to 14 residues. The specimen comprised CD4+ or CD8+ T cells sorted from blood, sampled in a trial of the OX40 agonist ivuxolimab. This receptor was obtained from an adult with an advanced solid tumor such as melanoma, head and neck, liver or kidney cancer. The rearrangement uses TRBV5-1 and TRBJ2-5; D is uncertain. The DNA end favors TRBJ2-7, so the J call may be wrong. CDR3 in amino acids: CASSLVPGTYEQYF. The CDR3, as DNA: TGCGCCAGCAGCTTGGTACCCGGAACCTACGAGCAGTACTTC.